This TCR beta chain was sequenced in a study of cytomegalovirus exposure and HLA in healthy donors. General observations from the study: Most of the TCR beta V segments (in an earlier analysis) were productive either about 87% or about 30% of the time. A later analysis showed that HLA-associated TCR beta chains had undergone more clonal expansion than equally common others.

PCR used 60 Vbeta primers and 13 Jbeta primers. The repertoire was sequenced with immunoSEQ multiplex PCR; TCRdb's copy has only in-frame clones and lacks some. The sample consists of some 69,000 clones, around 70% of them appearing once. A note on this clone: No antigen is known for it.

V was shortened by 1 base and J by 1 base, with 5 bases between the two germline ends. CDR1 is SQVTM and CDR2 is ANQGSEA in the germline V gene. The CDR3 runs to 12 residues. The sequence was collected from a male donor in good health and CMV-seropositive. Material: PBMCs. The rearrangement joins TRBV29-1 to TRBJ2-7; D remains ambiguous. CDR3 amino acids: CSVEVVSYEQYF. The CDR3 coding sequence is TGCAGCGTTGAAGTAGTTTCCTACGAGCAGTACTTC.